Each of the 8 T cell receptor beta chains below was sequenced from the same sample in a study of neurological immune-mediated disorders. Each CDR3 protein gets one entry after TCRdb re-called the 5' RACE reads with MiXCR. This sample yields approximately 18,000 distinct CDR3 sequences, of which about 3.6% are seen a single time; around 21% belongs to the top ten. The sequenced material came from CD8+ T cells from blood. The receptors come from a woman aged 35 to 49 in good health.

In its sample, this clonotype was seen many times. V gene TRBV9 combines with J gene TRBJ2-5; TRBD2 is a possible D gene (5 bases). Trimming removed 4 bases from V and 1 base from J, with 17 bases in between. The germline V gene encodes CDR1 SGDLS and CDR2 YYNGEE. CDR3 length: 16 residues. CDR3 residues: CASSPNLWETQETQYF. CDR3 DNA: TGTGCCAGCAGCCCTAATCTCTGGGAGACCCAAGAGACCCAGTACTTC.

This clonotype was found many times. This chain's CDR3 is CASSQDPALGNEQFF. CDR3 nucleotide sequence: TGCGCCAGCAGCCAAGATCCCGCGCTAGGCAATGAGCAGTTCTTC. J is TRBJ2-1 and V is TRBV4-1; no reliable D call. The length of the CDR3 is 15 residues. V was shortened by 0 bases and J by 6 bases, with 12 bases between the two germline ends. Germline CDR1 is MGHRA and CDR2 is YSYEKL.

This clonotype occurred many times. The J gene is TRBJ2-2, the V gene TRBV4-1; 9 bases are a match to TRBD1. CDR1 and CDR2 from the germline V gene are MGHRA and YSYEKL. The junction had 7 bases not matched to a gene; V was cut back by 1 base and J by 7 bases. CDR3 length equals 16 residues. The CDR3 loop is CASSQVGQGYGGELFF. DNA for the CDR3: TGCGCCAGCAGCCAAGTTGGACAGGGGTATGGCGGGGAGCTGTTTTTT.

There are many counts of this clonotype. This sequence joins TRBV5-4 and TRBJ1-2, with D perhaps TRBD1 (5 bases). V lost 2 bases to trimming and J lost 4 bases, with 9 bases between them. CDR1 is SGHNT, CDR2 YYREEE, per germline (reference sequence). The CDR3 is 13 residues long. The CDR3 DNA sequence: TGTGCCAGCAGCTTCTGGGGGTCCTATGGCTACACCTTC. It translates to CASSFWGSYGYTF. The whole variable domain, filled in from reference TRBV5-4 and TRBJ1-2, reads ETGVTQSPTHLIKTRGQQVTLRCSSQSGHNTVSWYQQALGQGPQFIFQYYREEENGRGNFPPRFSGLQFPNYSSELNVNALELDDSALYLCASSFWGSYGYTFGSGTRLTVV.

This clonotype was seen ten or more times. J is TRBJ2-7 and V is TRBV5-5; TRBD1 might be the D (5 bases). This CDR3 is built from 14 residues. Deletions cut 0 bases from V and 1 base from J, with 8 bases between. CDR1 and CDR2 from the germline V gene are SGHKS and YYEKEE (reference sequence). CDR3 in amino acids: CASSLAAGSYEQYF. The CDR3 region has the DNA TGTGCCAGCAGCTTGGCGGCAGGGTCCTACGAGCAGTACTTC.

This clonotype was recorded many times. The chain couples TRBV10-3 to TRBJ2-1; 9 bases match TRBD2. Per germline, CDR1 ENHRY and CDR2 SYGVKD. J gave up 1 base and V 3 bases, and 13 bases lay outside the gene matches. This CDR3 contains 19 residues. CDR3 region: CAISEPGLANPTSYNEQFF. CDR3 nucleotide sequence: TGTGCCATCAGTGAACCGGGACTAGCCAACCCGACTTCCTACAATGAGCAGTTCTTC.

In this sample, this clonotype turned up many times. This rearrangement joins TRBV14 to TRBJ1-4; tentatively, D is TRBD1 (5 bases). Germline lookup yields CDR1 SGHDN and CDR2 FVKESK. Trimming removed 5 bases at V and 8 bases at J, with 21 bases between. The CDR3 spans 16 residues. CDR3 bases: TGTGCCAGCAGCTCAACCGGGACCCCATTCGGAGAAAAACTGTTTTTT. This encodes CASSSTGTPFGEKLFF.

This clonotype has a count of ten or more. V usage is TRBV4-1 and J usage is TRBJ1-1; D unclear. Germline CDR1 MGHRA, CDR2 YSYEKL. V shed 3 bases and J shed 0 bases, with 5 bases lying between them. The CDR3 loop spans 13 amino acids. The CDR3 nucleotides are TGCGCCAGCAGCCATCCCCTGAACACTGAAGCTTTCTTT. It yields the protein CASSHPLNTEAFF.